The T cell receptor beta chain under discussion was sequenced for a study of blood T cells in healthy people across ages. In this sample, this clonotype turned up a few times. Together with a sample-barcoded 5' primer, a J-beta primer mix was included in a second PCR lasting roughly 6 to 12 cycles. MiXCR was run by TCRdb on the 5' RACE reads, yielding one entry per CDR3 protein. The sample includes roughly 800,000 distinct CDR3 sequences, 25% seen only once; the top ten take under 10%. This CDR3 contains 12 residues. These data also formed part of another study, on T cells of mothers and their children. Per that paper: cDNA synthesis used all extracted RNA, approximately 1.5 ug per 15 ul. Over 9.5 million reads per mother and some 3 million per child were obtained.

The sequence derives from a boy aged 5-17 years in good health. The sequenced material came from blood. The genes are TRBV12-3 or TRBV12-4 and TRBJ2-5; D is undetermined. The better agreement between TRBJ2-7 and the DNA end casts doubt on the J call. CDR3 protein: CASSFTFYEQYF. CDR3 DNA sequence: TGTGCCAGCAGTTTCACCTTCTACGAGCAGTACTTC.